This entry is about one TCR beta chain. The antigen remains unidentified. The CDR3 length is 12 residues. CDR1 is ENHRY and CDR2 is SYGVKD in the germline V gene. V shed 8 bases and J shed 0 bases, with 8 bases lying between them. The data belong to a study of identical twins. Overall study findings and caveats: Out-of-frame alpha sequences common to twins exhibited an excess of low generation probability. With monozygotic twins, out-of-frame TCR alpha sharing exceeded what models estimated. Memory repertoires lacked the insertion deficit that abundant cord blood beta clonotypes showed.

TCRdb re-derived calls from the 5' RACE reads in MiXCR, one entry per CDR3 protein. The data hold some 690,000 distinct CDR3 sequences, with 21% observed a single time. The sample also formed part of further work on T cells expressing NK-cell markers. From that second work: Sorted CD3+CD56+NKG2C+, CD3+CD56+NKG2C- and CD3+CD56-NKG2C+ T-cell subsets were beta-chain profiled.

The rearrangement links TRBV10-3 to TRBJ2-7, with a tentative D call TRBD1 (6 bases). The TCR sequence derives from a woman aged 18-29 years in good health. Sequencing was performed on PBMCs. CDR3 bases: TGTGCCATCCGGGACAACTCCTACGAGCAGTACTTC. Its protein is CAIRDNSYEQYF.